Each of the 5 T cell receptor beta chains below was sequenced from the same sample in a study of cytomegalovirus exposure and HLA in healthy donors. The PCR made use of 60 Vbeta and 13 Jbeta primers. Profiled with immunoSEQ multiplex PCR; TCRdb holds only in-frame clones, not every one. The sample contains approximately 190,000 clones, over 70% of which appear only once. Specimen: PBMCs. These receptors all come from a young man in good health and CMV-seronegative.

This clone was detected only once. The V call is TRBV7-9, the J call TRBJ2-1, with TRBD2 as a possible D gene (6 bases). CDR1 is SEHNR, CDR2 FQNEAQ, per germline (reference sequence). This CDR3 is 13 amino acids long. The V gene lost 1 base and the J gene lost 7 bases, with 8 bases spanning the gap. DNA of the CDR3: TGTGCCAGCAGCTTAGTAGGAGGGAATGAGCAGTTCTTC. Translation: CASSLVGGNEQFF. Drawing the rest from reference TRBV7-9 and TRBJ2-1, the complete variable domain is DTGVSQNPRHKITKRGQNVTFRCDPISEHNRLYWYRQTLGQGPEFLTYFQNEAQLEKSRLLSDRFSAERPKGSFSTLEIQRTEQGDSAMYLCASSLVGGNEQFFGPGTRLTVL.

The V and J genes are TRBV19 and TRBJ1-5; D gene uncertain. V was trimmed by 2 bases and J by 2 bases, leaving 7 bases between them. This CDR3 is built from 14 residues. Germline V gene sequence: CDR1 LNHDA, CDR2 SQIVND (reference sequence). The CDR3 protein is CASSISSGNQPQHF. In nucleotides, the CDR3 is TGTGCCAGTAGTATATCCTCAGGCAATCAGCCCCAGCATTTT.

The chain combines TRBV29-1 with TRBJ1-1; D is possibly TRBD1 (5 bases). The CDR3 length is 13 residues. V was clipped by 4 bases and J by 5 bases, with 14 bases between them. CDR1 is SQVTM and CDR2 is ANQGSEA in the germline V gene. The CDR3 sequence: CSVAPGGLTEAFF. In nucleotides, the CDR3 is TGCAGCGTTGCCCCGGGGGGGTTAACTGAAGCTTTCTTT.

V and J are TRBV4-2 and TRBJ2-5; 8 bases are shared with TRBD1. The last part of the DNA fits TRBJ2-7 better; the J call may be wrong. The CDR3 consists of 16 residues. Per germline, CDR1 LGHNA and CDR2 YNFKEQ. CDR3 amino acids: CASSQGGTGRRYEQYF. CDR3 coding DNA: TGTGCCAGCAGCCAAGGCGGGACAGGACGTAGGTACGAGCAGTACTTC.

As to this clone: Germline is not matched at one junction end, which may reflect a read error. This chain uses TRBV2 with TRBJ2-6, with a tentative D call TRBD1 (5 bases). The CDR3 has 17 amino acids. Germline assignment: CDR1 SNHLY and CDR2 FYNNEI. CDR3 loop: CASSERLRWAGANGLTF. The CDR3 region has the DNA TGTGCCAGCAGTGAACGTTTACGCTGGGCTGGGGCCAACGGCCTGACTTTC.